Below, one T cell receptor (beta chain) is given with its context. V gave up 4 bases and J gave up 1 base; unmatched junction bases: 6. The CDR3 is 16 residues long. Germline loops: CDR1 LNHDA, CDR2 SQIVND (reference sequence). Original methodology: Reference gene primers were amplified, and this amplification served to estimate nucleated cell counts. Clones were sequenced by immunoSEQ multiplex PCR, and TCRdb holds only the in-frame ones, with some missing. D and trimming come from the DNA, and the V and J calls and clone size come from that table. This table holds approximately 90,000 clones, around 80% found once. The data were taken from a study of blood T cell repertoires in COVID-19. Study details: Acute-phase and convalescent COVID-19 samples originated in the United States, Italy and Spain. T cells, B-cell-depleted T cells, or PBMCs supplied cDNA or gDNA.

Sequencing used peripheral blood. The receptor was derived from a woman aged 80 or over with acute or convalescent COVID-19. V is TRBV19 and J is TRBJ2-1; TRBD1 matches at 8 bases. CDR3 in amino acids: CASSTGQGVSYNEQFF. In DNA, the CDR3 is TGTGCCAGTAGTACCGGACAGGGTGTTTCCTACAATGAGCAGTTCTTC.